This TCR beta chain was recovered during a study of blood T cell repertoires in COVID-19 (TCRdb year 2020). Regarding the complete study: Samples from collaborators originated in the United States, Italy and Spain and spanned both the acute and convalescent phases of COVID-19. The material from the prospective study consisted of cDNA or gDNA derived from T cells, B-cell-depleted T cells, or PBMCs. Deeply sampled blood TCRbeta repertoires from subjects exposed to, actively infected with, or recovered from COVID-19 were included in the dataset. The repertoires were made available in a free public database intended to serve as a resource for research on the immune response to SARS-CoV-2. Samples came from the ongoing ImmuneRACE study (first 160 participants) plus 1,254 subjects from 6 global collaborators. Sample metadata almost always included a de-identified subject ID, COVID-19 status, age in years and sex. Where available, HLA class I and class II types were taken from metadata supplied by the sample provider and were not determined by assay-based typing.

Collaborating institutions collected whole blood in K2EDTA tubes following their own protocols. Collaborator samples were shipped for TCRbeta analysis as frozen whole blood, isolated PBMCs, or DNA extracted from either sample type. TCRbeta CDR3 regions were amplified from genomic DNA using the immunoSEQ Assay, a bias-controlled multiplex PCR. From the authors' description of their analysis: Within the assay, amplification of reference gene primers was used to estimate how many nucleated cells each sample contained. To quantify the absolute abundance of each unique TCRbeta CDR3 rearrangement, sequence reads were collapsed and filtered. For each sample, productive Simpson clonality was calculated as the square root of Simpson's diversity index over productive rearrangements. Not all clones reach the TCRdb copy of this immuneACCESS table, which keeps in-frame sequences only. Checked studies attribute under half of the gap to unresolved V genes and leave the rest unexplained. The V and J calls and clone size were taken over from that table, and D and trimming were inferred from the DNA. The sample records 150,000 to 170,000 clones, approximately 80% of which are singletons. The ten largest account for less than 4.5% of the sample.

For CDR1 and CDR2, the germline V gene lists SGHVS and FQNEAQ. The CDR3 contains 17 residues, cysteine and phenylalanine counted. Just the 51-base CDR3 DNA is kept, in frame starting at base 1. At the junction V is shortened by 5 bases and J by 0 bases; bases outside the gene matches: 6. The investigation overall reported the following: Clinical and demographic metadata were provided uncurated, with the amount varying by source and participant.

This clone was observed a handful of times. No cognate antigen has been identified for it. No base quality information exists; no much larger clone differs at one position. Sequencing was done on a sample of peripheral blood. The receptor's source is a woman at least 80 years old with acute or convalescent COVID-19. The receptor chain draws on TRBV7-8 and TRBJ1-5; the junction holds 11 bases that match TRBD1. The CDR3 reads CASSHRDRGYSNQPQHF. The sequence in DNA is TGTGCCAGCAGCCACCGGGACAGGGGGTATAGCAATCAGCCCCAGCATTTT.